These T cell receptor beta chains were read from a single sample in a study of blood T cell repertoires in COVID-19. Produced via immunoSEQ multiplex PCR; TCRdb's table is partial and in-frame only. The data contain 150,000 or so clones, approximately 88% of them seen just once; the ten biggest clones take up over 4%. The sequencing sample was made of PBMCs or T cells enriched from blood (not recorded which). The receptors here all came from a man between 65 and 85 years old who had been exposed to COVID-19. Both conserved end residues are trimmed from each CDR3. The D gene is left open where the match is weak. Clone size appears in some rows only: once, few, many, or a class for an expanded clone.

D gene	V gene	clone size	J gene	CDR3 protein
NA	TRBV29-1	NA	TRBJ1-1	SVGVGRTEAF
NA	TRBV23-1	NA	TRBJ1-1	ASSQSWAKRMNTEAF
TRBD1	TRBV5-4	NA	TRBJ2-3	ASSPRQGGTDTQY
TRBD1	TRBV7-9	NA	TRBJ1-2	ASSRQGSGGYT
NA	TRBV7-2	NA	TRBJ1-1	ASSLREVGQGPTEAF
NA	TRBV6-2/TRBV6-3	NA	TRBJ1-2	ASSASQGKMRYT
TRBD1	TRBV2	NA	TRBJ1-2	ASSALRDRGRRYGYT
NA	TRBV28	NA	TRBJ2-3	ASRDSGTDTQY
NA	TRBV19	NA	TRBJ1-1	ASSSRMTALNTEAF
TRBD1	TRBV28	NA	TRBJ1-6	ASAVWSGQYDSPLH
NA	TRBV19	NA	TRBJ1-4	ASRDPSGTNEKLF
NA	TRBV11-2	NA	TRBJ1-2	ASSPSNTGSYGYT
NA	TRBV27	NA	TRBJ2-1	ASSLQGNEQF
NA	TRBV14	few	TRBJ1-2	ASSQITGTPMGEYT
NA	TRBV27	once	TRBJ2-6	ASSLYYRADGANVLT
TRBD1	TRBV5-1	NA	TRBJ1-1	ASSTMTGGTEAF
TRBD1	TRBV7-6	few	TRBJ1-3	ASSPLGQGALGNTIY
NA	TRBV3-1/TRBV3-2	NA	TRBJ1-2	ASSPARDYGYT
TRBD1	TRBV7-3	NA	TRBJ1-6	ASSSGQEGWALH
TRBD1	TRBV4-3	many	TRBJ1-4	ASSRRQGDDEKLF
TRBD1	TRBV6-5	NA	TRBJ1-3	ASSYSRTGSGNTIY
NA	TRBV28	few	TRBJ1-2	ASSPPGAGNLRGYT
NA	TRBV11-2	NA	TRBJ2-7	ASSFGRASYEQY
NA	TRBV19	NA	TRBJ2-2	ASSRTSYTGELF
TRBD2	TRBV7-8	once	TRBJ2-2	ASSFGRPREAGGRTGELF
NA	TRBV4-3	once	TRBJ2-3	ASSQGVRGTDTQY
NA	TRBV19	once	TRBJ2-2	ASNPRPGELF
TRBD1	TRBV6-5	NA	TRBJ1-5	ASSRGQGTYQPQH
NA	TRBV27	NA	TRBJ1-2	ASGRRTENYGYT
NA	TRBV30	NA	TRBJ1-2	AWSVPLFGYT
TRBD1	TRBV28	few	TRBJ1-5	ASSLAGWGRGGLGNQPQH
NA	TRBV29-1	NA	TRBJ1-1	SVGEMNTEAF
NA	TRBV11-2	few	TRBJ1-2	ASSPSGHSYGYT
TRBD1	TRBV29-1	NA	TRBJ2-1	SVEEPTGGDEQF
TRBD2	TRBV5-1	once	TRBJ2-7	ASSLWASGGASSYEQY
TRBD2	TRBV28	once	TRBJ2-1	ASSLRTSGQF
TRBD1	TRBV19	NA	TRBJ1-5	ASSPRDRATYSNQPQH
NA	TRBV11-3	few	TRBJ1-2	ASSLGREEDT
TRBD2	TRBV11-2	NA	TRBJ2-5	ASSLGGGSETQY
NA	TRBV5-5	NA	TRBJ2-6	ASSLIPRGSGANVLT
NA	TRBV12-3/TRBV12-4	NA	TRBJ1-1	ASSSFGNTEAF
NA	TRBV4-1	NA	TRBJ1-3	ASSPSGALGSGNTIY
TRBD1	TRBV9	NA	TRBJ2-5	ASSYSGQLNMETQY
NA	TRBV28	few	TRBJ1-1	ASSRRLTGNTEAF
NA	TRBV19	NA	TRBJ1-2	ASSIASGISIGGYT
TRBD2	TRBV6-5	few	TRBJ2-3	ASRPVSGGAHVY
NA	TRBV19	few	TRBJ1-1	ASSPWRRRGTEAF
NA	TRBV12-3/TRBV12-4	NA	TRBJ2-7	ASSPSYEQY
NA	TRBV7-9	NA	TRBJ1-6	ASSPRVGGNSPLH
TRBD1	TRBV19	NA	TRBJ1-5	ASTGTGWGNQPQH
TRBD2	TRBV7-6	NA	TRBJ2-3	ASSRPGGSTDTQY
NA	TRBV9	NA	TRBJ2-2	ASSVGGGMTGELF
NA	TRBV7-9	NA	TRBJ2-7	ASSLAGVYEQY
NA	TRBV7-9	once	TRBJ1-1	ASSLALYDEAF
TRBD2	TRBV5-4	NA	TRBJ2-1	ASSSRGGQF
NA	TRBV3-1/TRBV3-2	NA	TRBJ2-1	ASQGRGSRPNEQF
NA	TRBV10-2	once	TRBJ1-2	ASPQGDYGYT
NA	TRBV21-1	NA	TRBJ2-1	ASSKVGVAENEQF